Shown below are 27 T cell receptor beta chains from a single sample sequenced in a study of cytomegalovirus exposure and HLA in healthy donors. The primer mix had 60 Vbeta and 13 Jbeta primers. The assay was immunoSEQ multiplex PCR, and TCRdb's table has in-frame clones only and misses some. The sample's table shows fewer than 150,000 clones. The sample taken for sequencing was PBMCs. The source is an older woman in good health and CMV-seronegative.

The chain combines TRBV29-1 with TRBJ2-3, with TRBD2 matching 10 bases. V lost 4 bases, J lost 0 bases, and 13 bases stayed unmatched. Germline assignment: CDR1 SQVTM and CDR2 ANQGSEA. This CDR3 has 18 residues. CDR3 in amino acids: CSVVLRIAGGPSTDTQYF. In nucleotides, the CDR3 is TGCAGCGTTGTACTGCGGATAGCGGGGGGACCTAGCACAGATACGCAGTATTTT.

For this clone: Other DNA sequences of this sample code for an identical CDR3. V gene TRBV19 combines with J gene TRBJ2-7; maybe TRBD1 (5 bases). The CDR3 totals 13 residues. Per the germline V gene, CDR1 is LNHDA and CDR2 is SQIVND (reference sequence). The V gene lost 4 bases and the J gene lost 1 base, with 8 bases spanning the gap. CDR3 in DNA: TGTGCCAGTAGTACAGGGAATTCCTACGAGCAGTACTTC. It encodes CASSTGNSYEQYF.

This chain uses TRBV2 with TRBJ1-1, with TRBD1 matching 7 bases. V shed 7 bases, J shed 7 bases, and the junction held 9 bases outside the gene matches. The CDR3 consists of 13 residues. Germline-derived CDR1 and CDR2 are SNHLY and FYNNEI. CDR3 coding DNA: TGTGCCAGCATTAGGGACAGCCTCCTTGAAGCTTTCTTT. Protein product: CASIRDSLLEAFF.

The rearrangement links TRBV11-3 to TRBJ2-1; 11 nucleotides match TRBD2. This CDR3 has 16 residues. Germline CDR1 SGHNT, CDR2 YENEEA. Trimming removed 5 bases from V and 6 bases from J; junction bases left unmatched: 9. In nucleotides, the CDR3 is TGTGCCAGCAGCCTAACTAGCGGGAGTTTCAGCAATGAGCAGTTCTTC. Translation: CASSLTSGSFSNEQFF.

The DNA for the CDR3 is TGTGCCAGCAGTGAACAGGGTGGAAACACCATATATTTT. Translation: CASSEQGGNTIYF. The genes are TRBV6-1 and TRBJ1-3, with D possibly being TRBD1 (5 bases). Germline V gene lookup returns CDR1 MNHNS and CDR2 SASEGT. This CDR3 contains 13 residues. Trimming removed 2 bases from V and 3 bases from J, with 5 bases in between.

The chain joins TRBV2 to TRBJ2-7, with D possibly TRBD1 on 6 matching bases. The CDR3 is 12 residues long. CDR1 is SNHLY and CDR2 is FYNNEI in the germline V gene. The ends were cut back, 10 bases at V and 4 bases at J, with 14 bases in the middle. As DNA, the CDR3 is TGTGCCACGTACGGGACAACATACGAGCAGTACTTC. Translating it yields CATYGTTYEQYF.

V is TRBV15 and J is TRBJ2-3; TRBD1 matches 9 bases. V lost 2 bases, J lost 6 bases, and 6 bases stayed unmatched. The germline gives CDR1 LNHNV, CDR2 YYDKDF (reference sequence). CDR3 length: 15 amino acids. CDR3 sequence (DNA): TGTGCCACCAGCAGACGGACAGGGGCAAAGGATACGCAGTATTTT. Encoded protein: CATSRRTGAKDTQYF.

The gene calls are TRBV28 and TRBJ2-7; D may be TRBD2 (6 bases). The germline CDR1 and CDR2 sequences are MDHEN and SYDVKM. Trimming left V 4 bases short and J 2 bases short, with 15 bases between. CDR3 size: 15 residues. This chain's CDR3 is CASSSGDSRAYEQYF. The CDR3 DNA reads TGTGCCAGCAGTTCTGGGGACTCCCGGGCCTACGAGCAGTACTTC.

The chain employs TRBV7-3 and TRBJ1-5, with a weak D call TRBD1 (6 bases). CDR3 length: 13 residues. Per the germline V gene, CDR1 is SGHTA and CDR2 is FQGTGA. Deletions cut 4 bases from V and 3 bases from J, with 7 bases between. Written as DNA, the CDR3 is TGTGCCAGCAGCTCAGGGGCCAATCAGCCCCAGCATTTT. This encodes CASSSGANQPQHF.

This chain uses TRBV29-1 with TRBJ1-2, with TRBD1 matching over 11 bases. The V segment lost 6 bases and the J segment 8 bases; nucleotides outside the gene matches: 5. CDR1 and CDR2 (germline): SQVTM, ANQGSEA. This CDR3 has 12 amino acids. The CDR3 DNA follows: TGCAGCGTGGGACAGGGGGGCCGAGGCTACACCTTC. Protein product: CSVGQGGRGYTF.

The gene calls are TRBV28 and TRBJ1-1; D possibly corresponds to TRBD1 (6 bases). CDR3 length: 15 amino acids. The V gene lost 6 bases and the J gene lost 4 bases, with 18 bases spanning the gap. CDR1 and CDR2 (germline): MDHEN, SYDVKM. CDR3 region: CASSLGDRLATEAFF. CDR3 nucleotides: TGTGCCAGCAGCCTTGGTGACAGGTTGGCCACTGAAGCTTTCTTT.

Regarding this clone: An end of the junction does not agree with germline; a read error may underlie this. Here the CDR3 reads CAGSLRQEYEQYF. CDR3 DNA: TGTGCCGGCAGCCTCAGACAGGAGTACGAGCAGTACTTC. The V call is TRBV11-2, the J call TRBJ2-7; weak D call: TRBD1 (6 bases). The germline gives CDR1 SGHAT, CDR2 FQNNGV. The CDR3 has 13 amino acids. The full variable domain, rest sourced from reference TRBV11-2 and TRBJ2-7, is EAGVAQSPRYKIIEKRQSVAFWCNPISGHATLYWYQQILGQGPKLLIQFQNNGVVDDSQLPKDRFSAERLKGVDSTLKIQPAKLEDSAVYLCAGSLRQEYEQYFGPGTRLTVT.

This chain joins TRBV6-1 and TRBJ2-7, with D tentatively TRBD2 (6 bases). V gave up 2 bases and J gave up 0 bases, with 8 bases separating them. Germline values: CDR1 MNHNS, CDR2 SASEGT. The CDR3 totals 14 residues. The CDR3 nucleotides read TGTGCCAGCAGTGAACGGGGGATCTCCTACGAGCAGTACTTC. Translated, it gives CASSERGISYEQYF.

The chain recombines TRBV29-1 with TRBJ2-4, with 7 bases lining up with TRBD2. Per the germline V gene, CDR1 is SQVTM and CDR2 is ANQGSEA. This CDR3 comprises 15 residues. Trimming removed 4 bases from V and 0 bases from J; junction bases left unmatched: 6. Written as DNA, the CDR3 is TGCAGCGTTGCAGGGAGGGCGCTAGCCAAAAACATTCAGTACTTC. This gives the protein CSVAGRALAKNIQYF.

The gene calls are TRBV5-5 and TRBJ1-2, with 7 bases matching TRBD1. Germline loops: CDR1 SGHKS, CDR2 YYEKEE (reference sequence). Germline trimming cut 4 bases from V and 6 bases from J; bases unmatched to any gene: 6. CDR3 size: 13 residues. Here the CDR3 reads CASSTGVRDGYTF. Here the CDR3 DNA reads TGTGCCAGCAGCACAGGGGTCCGGGATGGCTACACCTTC. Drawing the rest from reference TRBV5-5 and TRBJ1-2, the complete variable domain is DAGVTQSPTHLIKTRGQQVTLRCSPISGHKSVSWYQQVLGQGPQFIFQYYEKEERGRGNFPDRFSARQFPNYSSELNVNALLLGDSALYLCASSTGVRDGYTFGSGTRLTVV.

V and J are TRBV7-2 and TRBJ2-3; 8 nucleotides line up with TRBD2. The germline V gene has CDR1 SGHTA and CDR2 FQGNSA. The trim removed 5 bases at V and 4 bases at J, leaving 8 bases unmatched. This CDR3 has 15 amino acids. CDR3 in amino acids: CASSPSGRIADTQYF. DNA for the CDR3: TGTGCCAGCAGCCCTAGCGGGCGAATAGCAGATACGCAGTATTTT.

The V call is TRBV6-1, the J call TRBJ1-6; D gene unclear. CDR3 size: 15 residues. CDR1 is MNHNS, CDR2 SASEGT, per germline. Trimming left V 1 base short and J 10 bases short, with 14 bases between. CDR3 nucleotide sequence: TGTGCCAGCAGTGAAGTTGTGTTAACGAGGTCACCCCTCCACTTT. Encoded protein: CASSEVVLTRSPLHF.

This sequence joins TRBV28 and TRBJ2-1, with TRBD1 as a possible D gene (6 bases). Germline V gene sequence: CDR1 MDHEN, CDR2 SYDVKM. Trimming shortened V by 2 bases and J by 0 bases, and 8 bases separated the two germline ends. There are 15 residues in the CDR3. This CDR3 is CASSLTGSSYNEQFF. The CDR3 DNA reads TGTGCCAGCAGTTTAACAGGGAGCTCCTACAATGAGCAGTTCTTC.

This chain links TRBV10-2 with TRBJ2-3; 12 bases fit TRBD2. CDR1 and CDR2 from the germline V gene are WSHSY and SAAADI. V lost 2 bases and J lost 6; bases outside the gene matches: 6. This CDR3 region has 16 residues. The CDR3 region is CASSERLAGVTDTQYF. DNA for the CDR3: TGCGCCAGCAGTGAGAGACTAGCGGGAGTAACGGATACGCAGTATTTT.

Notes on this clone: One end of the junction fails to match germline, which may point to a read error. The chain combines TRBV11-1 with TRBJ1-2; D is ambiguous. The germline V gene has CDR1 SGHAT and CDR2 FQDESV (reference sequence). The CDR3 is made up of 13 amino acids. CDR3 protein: CASSLTTGWPTLF. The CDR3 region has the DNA TGTGCCAGCAGCTTAACTACTGGATGGCCAACTCTCTTC. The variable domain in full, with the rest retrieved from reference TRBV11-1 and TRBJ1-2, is EAEVAQSPRYKITEKSQAVAFWCDPISGHATLYWYRQILGQGPELLVQFQDESVVDDSQLPKDRFSAERLKGVDSTLKIQPAELGDSAMYLCASSLTTGWPTLFGSGTRLTVV.

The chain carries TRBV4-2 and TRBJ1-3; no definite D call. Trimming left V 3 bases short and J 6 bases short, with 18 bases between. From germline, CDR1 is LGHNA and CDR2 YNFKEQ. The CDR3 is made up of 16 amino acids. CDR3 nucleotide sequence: TGTGCCAGCAGCCACCACACCGCGGTAAATGAAAACACCATATATTTT. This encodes CASSHHTAVNENTIYF.

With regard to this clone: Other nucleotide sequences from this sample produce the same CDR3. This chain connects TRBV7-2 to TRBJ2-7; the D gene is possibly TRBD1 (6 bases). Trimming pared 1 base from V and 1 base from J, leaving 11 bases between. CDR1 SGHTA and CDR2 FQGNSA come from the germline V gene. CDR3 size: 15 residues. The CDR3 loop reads CASSLGAGESYEQYF. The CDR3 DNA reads TGTGCCAGCAGCTTAGGTGCAGGGGAGTCCTACGAGCAGTACTTC. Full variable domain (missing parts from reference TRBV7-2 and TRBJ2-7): GAGVSQSPSNKVTEKGKDVELRCDPISGHTALYWYRQSLGQGLEFLIYFQGNSAPDKSGLPSDRFSAERTGGSVSTLTIQRTQQEDSAVYLCASSLGAGESYEQYFGPGTRLTVT.

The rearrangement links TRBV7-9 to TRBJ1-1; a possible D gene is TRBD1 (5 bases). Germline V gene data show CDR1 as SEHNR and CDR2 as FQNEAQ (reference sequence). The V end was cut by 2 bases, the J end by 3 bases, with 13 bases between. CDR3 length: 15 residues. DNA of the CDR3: TGTGCCAGCAGCTTATCCGGGGGGGGGTACACTGAAGCTTTCTTT. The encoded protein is CASSLSGGGYTEAFF.

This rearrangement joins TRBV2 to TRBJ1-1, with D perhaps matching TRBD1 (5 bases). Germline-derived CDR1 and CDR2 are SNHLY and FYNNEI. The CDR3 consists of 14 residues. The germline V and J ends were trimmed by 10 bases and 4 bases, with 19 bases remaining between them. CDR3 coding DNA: TGTGCCACCATTCTGGGGGGGGTGGCCACTGAAGCTTTCTTT. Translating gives CATILGGVATEAFF.

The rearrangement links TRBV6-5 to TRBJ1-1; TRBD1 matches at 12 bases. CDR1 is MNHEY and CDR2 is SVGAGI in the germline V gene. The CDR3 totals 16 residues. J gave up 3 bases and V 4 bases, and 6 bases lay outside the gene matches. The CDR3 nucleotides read TGTGCCAGCAGTTCGCCGGGACAGGGGGCTTACACTGAAGCTTTCTTT. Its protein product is CASSSPGQGAYTEAFF.

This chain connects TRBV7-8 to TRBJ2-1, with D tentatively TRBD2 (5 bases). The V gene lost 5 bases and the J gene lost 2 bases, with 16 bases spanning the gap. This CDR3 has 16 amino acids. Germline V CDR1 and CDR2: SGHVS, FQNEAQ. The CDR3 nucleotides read TGTGCCAGCAGCCACTCGAGGGCGCCAACCTACAATGAGCAGTTCTTC. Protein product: CASSHSRAPTYNEQFF.

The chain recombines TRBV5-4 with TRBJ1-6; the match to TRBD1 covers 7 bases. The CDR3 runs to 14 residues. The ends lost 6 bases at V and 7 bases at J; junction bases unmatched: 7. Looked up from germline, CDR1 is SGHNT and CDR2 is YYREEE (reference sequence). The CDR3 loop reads CASNFGQANSPLHF. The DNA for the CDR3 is TGTGCCAGCAACTTTGGACAGGCGAATTCACCCCTCCACTTT.